The sequence of this T cell receptor beta chain was determined in a study of blood T cells in healthy people across ages. A second about 7 to 12 cycle PCR used barcoded and J-beta primers. From the 5' RACE reads, TCRdb called clonotypes with MiXCR, one entry per CDR3 protein. The data show around 900,000 distinct CDR3 sequences, more than 25% seen once. Germline V gene data show CDR1 as SGHNT and CDR2 as YENEEA. The V end was cut by 1 base, the J end by 7 bases, with 11 bases between. The CDR3 runs 14 residues. The chain employs TRBV11-3 and TRBJ2-1; D not resolved. This clonotype originated in a woman at least 80 years old in good health. Sequencing used blood. The CDR3 coding sequence is TGTGCCAGCAGCTTAGTCATATGGGGTAATGAGCAGTTCTTC. Translating gives CASSLVIWGNEQFF.